Listed here is a single T cell receptor (beta chain). Its target is not known. Disease in patients was locally advanced or metastatic urothelial carcinoma. The sample is drawn from a study of PD-L1 blockade in urothelial cancer. Study information: The year 2014 saw patients start atezolizumab, 1,200 mg intravenously every 3 weeks. Blood yielded a median of 141,255 T cells per sample.

CDR1 is SQVTM, CDR2 ANQGSEA, per germline. With V trimmed by 4 bases and J by 8 bases, 6 bases remained unmatched. The CDR3 is 12 residues long. Study results and limitations: Expansion of tumor-associated blood clones at 3 weeks was greater in durable-benefit patients.

Generated by immunoSEQ multiplex PCR, the TCRdb table keeps only in-frame clones and is missing some. The sample lists roughly 50,000 clones, 70% to 80% seen once, with approximately 3.3% in the top ten. The rearrangement uses TRBV29-1 and TRBJ1-1; 8 bases are a match to TRBD1. Source: PBMCs, taken around atezolizumab (anti-PD-L1) treatment. The receptor was derived from a man between 65 and 85 years old with urothelial cancer. In DNA form, the CDR3 reads TGCAGCGTTGGACAGGGGAACGCCGAAGCTTTCTTT. Amino acids: CSVGQGNAEAFF.